The 9 T cell receptor beta chains listed next were all sequenced from one sample in a study of cytomegalovirus exposure and HLA in healthy donors (dated by TCRdb to the late 2010s). Library method: the immunoSEQ multiplex PCR assay. For the multiplex PCR, a mixture combining 60 forward primers for TCR Vbeta segments and 13 reverse primers for TCR Jbeta segments was used. Not all clones reach the TCRdb copy of this immuneACCESS table, which keeps in-frame sequences only. Checked studies attribute under half of the gap to unresolved V genes and leave the rest unexplained. For this sample there are under 150,000 clones; about four fifths appear just once. 3% to 4% of the sample rests with the top ten. Source material: PBMCs. Receptors were obtained from a woman aged 40-49 years in good health and CMV-seronegative.

This clone was counted once. The rearrangement joins TRBV7-2 to TRBJ2-5; TRBD1 agrees at 7 bases. V was pared by 4 bases and J by 11 bases, with 7 bases of the junction left unmatched. The CDR3 covers 12 residues. Germline lookup yields CDR1 SGHTA and CDR2 FQGNSA. CDR3 amino acids: CASSSDTGEQYF. DNA of the CDR3: TGTGCCAGCAGCTCCGACACAGGGGAGCAGTACTTC.

This chain joins TRBV29-1 and TRBJ2-7, with TRBD1 identical over 9 bases. This CDR3 spans 13 amino acids. Trimming cost V 6 bases and J 4 bases; bases outside gene matches: 7. CDR1 is SQVTM and CDR2 is ANQGSEA in the germline V gene. CDR3 DNA sequence: TGCAGCGTGGAAAGGGGACAGGGATACGAGCAGTACTTC. It codes for CSVERGQGYEQYF.

This clone was observed a few times. The chain carries TRBV7-9 and TRBJ2-7; maybe TRBD1 (5 bases). Germline values: CDR1 SEHNR, CDR2 FQNEAQ (reference sequence). CDR3 length: 15 amino acids. With 1 base removed from V and 0 bases from J, the gap between germline ends came to 10 bases. CDR3 DNA: TGTGCCAGCAGCTTAGAAGGGCAGGGCTCCTACGAGCAGTACTTC. Encoded protein: CASSLEGQGSYEQYF.

The rearrangement uses TRBV21-1 and TRBJ1-5. TRBV21-1 is assigned pseudogene status. CDR3 length equals 15 residues. CDR3 nucleotides: TGTGCTGGGAGGAGGGCGGCGGATAGCAATCAGCCCCAGCATTTT. Translating gives CAGRRAADSNQPQHF.

The chain couples TRBV5-4 to TRBJ1-3; TRBD1 aligns across 8 bases. J lost 5 bases, V lost 0 bases, and 10 bases had no gene match. Looked up from germline, CDR1 is SGHNT and CDR2 is YYREEE (reference sequence). The CDR3 runs to 17 residues. CDR3: CASSLGQGNPGRNTIYF. The CDR3 region has the DNA TGTGCCAGCAGCTTGGGACAGGGGAACCCGGGGAGAAACACCATATATTTT.

The genes are TRBV4-2 and TRBJ2-1; TRBD2 matches at 7 bases. The CDR3 runs to 19 residues. Germline-derived CDR1 and CDR2 are LGHNA and YNFKEQ. Losses at the gene ends were 2 bases for V and 8 bases for J; bases not matched to a gene: 21. The CDR3 DNA is TGTGCCAGCAGCCAAAAAAAGGGAAGCGGAGGACTAGTATCGGATGAGCAGTTCTTC. It yields the protein CASSQKKGSGGLVSDEQFF.

The rearrangement joins TRBV7-2 to TRBJ2-2, with TRBD1 matching over 8 bases. Germline CDR1 reads SGHTA; CDR2 reads FQGNSA. Trimming took 5 bases from V and 6 from J; bases not matched to a gene: 5. The CDR3 length is 14 residues. The CDR3 spells CASSVGQGSGELFF. In DNA form, the CDR3 reads TGTGCCAGCAGCGTAGGACAGGGCTCCGGGGAGCTGTTTTTT.

The chain uses TRBV28 and TRBJ1-3; 9 nucleotides line up with TRBD1. This CDR3 comprises 16 residues. Germline trimming cut 3 bases from V and 2 bases from J; bases unmatched to any gene: 5. The germline gives CDR1 MDHEN, CDR2 SYDVKM. The CDR3 spells CASSFLGTGTGNTIYF. The CDR3 DNA reads TGTGCCAGCAGTTTCCTCGGGACAGGGACTGGAAACACCATATATTTT.

The chain carries TRBV2 and TRBJ2-1; TRBD2 agrees at 8 bases. Trimming at V came to 3 bases and at J to 3 bases, leaving 4 bases not matched to a gene. The CDR3 consists of 15 residues. Germline V gene data show CDR1 as SNHLY and CDR2 as FYNNEI. The CDR3 DNA reads as TGTGCCAGCAGTGATGGTAGCGGGGACTACAATGAGCAGTTCTTC. As protein: CASSDGSGDYNEQFF.